This T cell receptor (beta chain) originates from a study of lymphopenia after photon versus proton radiotherapy. General study results and limits: Post-nadir TCR diversity decline inversely tracked overall survival among those who died. Better survival with proton therapy was suggested as possible, not demonstrated. Relative stability marked proton patients; photon patients lost diversity and naive cells. After the lymphocyte nadir, photon-treated repertoires showed oligoclonal expansion, especially of CD8+ Temra cells.

The protocol was immunoSEQ multiplex PCR, while the TCRdb copy is restricted to in-frame clones and leaves out a portion. The profile shows more than 20,000 clones, approximately 80% of them singletons. For this clone: Its matching antigen is unknown.

The V and J ends lost 2 bases and 1 base respectively, with 8 bases between them. Germline CDR1 and CDR2: SGHDN and FVKESK. There are 14 residues in the CDR3. This receptor was obtained from a middle-aged man with gastric cancer. This chain uses TRBV14 with TRBJ1-1, with a tentative D call TRBD1 (5 bases). The specimen was peripheral blood, collected from a patient treated with photon-based radiotherapy. CDR3 nucleotides: TGTGCCAGCAGCCAATACAGGTCGAACACTGAAGCTTTCTTT. Translating it yields CASSQYRSNTEAFF.